This T cell receptor (beta chain) stems from a study of type 1 regulatory T cells. Study-wide background: An in vitro protocol generated T-allo10, a Tr1-enriched, alloantigen-specific CD4 T cell product.

The CDR3 loop spans 15 amino acids. The germline V and J ends were trimmed by 2 bases and 2 bases, with 10 bases remaining between them. Germline CDR1 and CDR2: MNHNS and SASEGT. TCRdb reprocessed the reads via MiXCR and lists one record per CDR3 protein. The data show over 55,000 distinct CDR3 sequences, with roughly 49% seen just once and 2% to 2.5% held by the top ten. For this clonotype: Its antigen is unidentified.

The receptor comes from a human donor in good health. This chain joins TRBV6-1 and TRBJ1-5; TRBD1 is a possible D gene (5 bases). Sequencing was performed on cultured non-Tr1 T cells, either the whole culture or a sorted T cell fraction (not recorded which). The CDR3 nucleotides are TGTGCCAGCAGTGAATACAAAGGGGGCAATCAGCCCCAGCATTTT. This translates into CASSEYKGGNQPQHF.